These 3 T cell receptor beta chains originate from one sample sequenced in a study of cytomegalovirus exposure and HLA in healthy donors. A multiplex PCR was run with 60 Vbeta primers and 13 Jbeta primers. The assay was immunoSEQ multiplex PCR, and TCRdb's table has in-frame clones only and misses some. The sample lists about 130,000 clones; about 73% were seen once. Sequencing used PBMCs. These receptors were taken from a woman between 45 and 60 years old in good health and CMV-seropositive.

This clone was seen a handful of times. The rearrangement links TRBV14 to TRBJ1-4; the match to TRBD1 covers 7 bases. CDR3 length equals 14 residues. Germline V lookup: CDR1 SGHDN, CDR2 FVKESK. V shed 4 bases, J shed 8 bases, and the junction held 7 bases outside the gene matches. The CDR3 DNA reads TGTGCCAGCAGCCCAAAAGGGGGCGGAGAAAAACTGTTTTTT. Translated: CASSPKGGGEKLFF.

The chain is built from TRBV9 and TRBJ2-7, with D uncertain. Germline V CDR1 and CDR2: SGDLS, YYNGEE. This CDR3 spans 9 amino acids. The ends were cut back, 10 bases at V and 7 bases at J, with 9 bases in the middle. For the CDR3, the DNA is TGTGCCCGCATCTGTGAGCAGTACTTC. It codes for CARICEQYF.

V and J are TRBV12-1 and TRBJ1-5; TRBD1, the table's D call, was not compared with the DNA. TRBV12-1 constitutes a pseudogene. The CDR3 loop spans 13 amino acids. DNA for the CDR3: TGTGCCAGCAGCTGTGGGCCTGATCAGCCCCAGCATTTT. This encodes CASSCGPDQPQHF.